The 11 T cell receptor beta chains below were found in one sample sequenced in a study of patients and donors after allogeneic stem cell transplantation. From the RT-PCR reads, TCRdb called clonotypes with MiXCR, one entry per CDR3 protein. The sample carries approximately 430,000 distinct CDR3 sequences, roughly 16% recorded once. Sequencing used blood, either unsorted or a sorted T cell fraction (not recorded which). These receptors all stem from a human donor who was either an allogeneic HSCT recipient or a stem cell or donor lymphocyte infusion donor (not recorded which). It is not recorded whose cells these are; they may come from a transplant donor.

J is TRBJ2-5 and V is TRBV20-1, with D perhaps TRBD1 (6 bases). Germline loops: CDR1 DFQATT, CDR2 SNEGSKA (reference sequence). CDR3 length: 13 residues. V was cut by 5 bases and J by 0 bases, with 10 bases left in between. DNA of the CDR3: TGCAGTGCTTACGGGACAAACCAAGAGACCCAGTACTTC. Amino acid sequence: CSAYGTNQETQYF.

This clonotype came up a few times. The rearrangement links TRBV20-1 to TRBJ1-1; unclear D gene. In germline, CDR1 is DFQATT, CDR2 SNEGSKA (reference sequence). The V end lost 6 bases, the J end lost 6 bases, and 5 bases lay between the germline ends. The CDR3 is 9 amino acids. The CDR3 region has the DNA TGCAGTGCCGGGTCTGAAGCTTTCTTT. As protein: CSAGSEAFF.

This clonotype showed up many times. The J gene is TRBJ1-1, the V gene TRBV29-1; tentatively, D is TRBD1 (5 bases). Per the germline V gene, CDR1 is SQVTM and CDR2 is ANQGSEA. The CDR3 is 15 residues long. Trimming pared 6 bases from V and 4 bases from J, leaving 21 bases between. The CDR3, as DNA: TGCAGCGTCAAAGGGACGAGGGGTGAGGGCACTGAAGCTTTCTTT. Translation gives CSVKGTRGEGTEAFF.

This clonotype has a handful of counts. The DNA of the CDR3 is TGTGCCATCAGTGAGTCGCCTCACAGGGGGCGAACAGATACGCAGTATTTT. This encodes CAISESPHRGRTDTQYF. The V gene is TRBV10-3, the J gene TRBJ2-3, with 9 positions matching TRBD1. J gave up 3 bases and V 0 bases, and 7 bases lay outside the gene matches. Germline values: CDR1 ENHRY, CDR2 SYGVKD. The CDR3 is 17 residues long.

In its sample, this clonotype was seen many times. A junction boundary mismatches the germline segment, possibly from a read error. The J gene is TRBJ1-2, the V gene TRBV7-2; no firm D call. The CDR3 is 12 amino acids. Germline V lookup: CDR1 SGHTA, CDR2 FQGNSA. CDR3 loop: CASSLEGYGYTF. CDR3 in DNA: TGCGCCAGCAGCTTGGAGGGCTATGGCTACACCTTC.

In DNA form, the CDR3 reads TGCGCCAGCAGCTTGGGTCGGAACTACGAGCAGTACTTC. Translation: CASSLGRNYEQYF. This chain connects TRBV5-1 to TRBJ2-7; D is ambiguous. V was cut by 0 bases and J by 3 bases, with 7 bases left in between. Germline CDR1 reads SGHRS; CDR2 reads YFSETQ. CDR3 length: 13 residues.

This clonotype was seen a handful of times. This chain links TRBV20-1 with TRBJ2-5; the match to TRBD2 covers 13 bases. Per germline, CDR1 DFQATT and CDR2 SNEGSKA (reference sequence). The CDR3 is made up of 14 amino acids. V dropped 6 bases and J dropped 2; count of bases not matched to a gene: 3. CDR3 sequence reads: CSAWTSGRQETQYF. CDR3 nucleotides: TGCAGTGCCTGGACTAGCGGGAGACAAGAGACCCAGTACTTC.

DNA of the CDR3: TGTGCCAGCATGGGTCGGGACTCCTACGAGCAGTACTTC. It specifies CASMGRDSYEQYF. This rearrangement joins TRBV28 to TRBJ2-7; maybe TRBD2 (5 bases). The length of the CDR3 is 13 residues. Between the trimmed V and J ends, which lost 7 bases and 0 bases, there was a span of 10 bases. The germline gives CDR1 MDHEN, CDR2 SYDVKM.

The rearrangement links TRBV20-1 to TRBJ1-1; tentatively, D is TRBD1 (6 bases). This CDR3 is built from 11 residues. The V end lost 2 bases, the J end lost 7 bases, and 8 bases lay between the germline ends. CDR1 and CDR2 (germline): DFQATT, SNEGSKA (reference sequence). The chain's CDR3 is CSARRDIEAFF. In DNA form, the CDR3 reads TGCAGTGCTAGAAGGGACATTGAAGCTTTCTTT.

Only a few counts were recorded for this clonotype. The J gene is TRBJ2-5, the V gene TRBV9, with D possibly being TRBD1 or TRBD2 (5 bases each). Germline CDR1 SGDLS, CDR2 YYNGEE. The germline V and J ends were trimmed by 3 bases and 1 base, with 7 bases remaining between them. The CDR3 totals 13 residues. The CDR3 DNA follows: TGTGCCAGCAGCGGGGGGACCCAAGAGACCCAGTACTTC. Its translation: CASSGGTQETQYF.

Many counts were recorded for this clonotype. This sequence joins TRBV4-2 and TRBJ2-7, with a tentative D call TRBD1 (6 bases). This CDR3 spans 14 amino acids. Between the trimmed V and J ends, which lost 0 bases and 7 bases, there was a span of 13 bases. CDR1 LGHNA and CDR2 YNFKEQ come from the germline V gene. For the CDR3, the DNA is TGTGCCAGCAGCCAAGATCGACAGGTACCTGAGCAGTACTTC. Translated: CASSQDRQVPEQYF.